This T cell receptor beta chain originates from a study of tissue T cells after allogeneic stem cell transplantation. Enrolled prospectively were adult allogeneic hematopoietic cell transplant recipients whose graft-versus-host disease was steroid-refractory. Gastrointestinal graft-versus-host disease was present in all patients, each treated with several therapy lines. Libraries were prepared by immunoSEQ multiplex PCR; TCRdb keeps only in-frame clonotypes and omits some of them. The data contain approximately 2,000 clones, about 61% of them singletons. Findings and caveats of the study: Motif-based clustering found tissue-specific repertoire signatures shared across patients, though few clones were shared.

The CDR3 has 16 residues. The V end lost 0 bases, the J end lost 6 bases, and 15 bases lay between the germline ends. Germline CDR1 is MGHRA and CDR2 is YSYEKL. Worth noting for this clone: Its antigen remains unidentified.

The TCR comes from a male patient of 60 years or more with steroid-refractory graft-versus-host disease after an allogeneic stem cell transplant. Some T cells may have come from the graft donor. The material was ileal tissue, obtained at autopsy. V is TRBV4-1 and J is TRBJ2-1; either TRBD1 or TRBD2 may fit D (6 bases each). The CDR3, as DNA: TGCGCCAGCAGCCAAGAGCTGGGGGCGGAGGGCAATGAGCAGTTCTTC. Translating it yields CASSQELGAEGNEQFF.